The next 14 T cell receptor beta chains were all read from a single sample in a study of blood T cell repertoires in COVID-19. Produced via immunoSEQ multiplex PCR; TCRdb's table is partial and in-frame only. The sample holds 300,000 or so clones; roughly 90% are singletons and the top ten take approximately 0.93%. The sample was PBMCs or T cells enriched from blood (not recorded which). The receptors stem from a woman aged 30 to 39 who had recovered from COVID-19.

The gene calls are TRBV3-1 (or the pseudogene TRBV3-2) and TRBJ1-6, with a possible D match to TRBD1 (5 bases). Trimming pared 4 bases from V and 4 bases from J, leaving 11 bases between. CDR1 LGHDT and CDR2 YNNKEL come from the germline V gene (reference sequence). The CDR3 has 15 amino acids. The CDR3 nucleotides are TGTGCCAGCAGCCGAATCGACAGTTATAATTCACCCCTCCACTTT. It translates to CASSRIDSYNSPLHF.

The V call is TRBV6-5, the J call TRBJ2-7; TRBD1 matches at 8 bases. With V trimmed by 6 bases and J by 0 bases, 4 bases remained unmatched. Germline V lookup: CDR1 MNHEY, CDR2 SVGAGI. The CDR3 consists of 14 residues. The DNA of the CDR3 is TGTGCCAGCAGCCTAGGACAGGGCTCCTACGAGCAGTACTTC. It yields the protein CASSLGQGSYEQYF.

The J gene is TRBJ2-3, the V gene TRBV9; 9 positions match TRBD1. The CDR3 covers 15 residues. With V trimmed by 0 bases and J by 6 bases, 5 bases remained unmatched. Per the germline V gene, CDR1 is SGDLS and CDR2 is YYNGEE. The CDR3 reads CASSVGRTGADTQYF. The CDR3 DNA is TGTGCCAGCAGCGTAGGTAGGACAGGGGCTGATACGCAGTATTTT.

The rearrangement uses TRBV28 and TRBJ2-2; D gene uncertain. This CDR3 spans 15 amino acids. CDR1 MDHEN and CDR2 SYDVKM come from the germline V gene. The V gene lost 2 bases and the J gene lost 5 bases, with 12 bases spanning the gap. DNA for the CDR3: TGTGCCAGCAGTTTAGTTATGGGCGTTACCGGGGAGCTGTTTTTT. This translates into CASSLVMGVTGELFF. Full variable domain (outside the CDR3, taken from reference TRBV28 and TRBJ2-2): DVKVTQSSRYLVKRTGEKVFLECVQDMDHENMFWYRQDPGLGLRLIYFSYDVKMKEKGDIPEGYSVSREKKERFSLILESASTNQTSMYLCASSLVMGVTGELFFGEGSRLTVL.

This clone was detected only once. V and J are TRBV6-5 and TRBJ2-7; TRBD1 agrees at 7 bases. V gave up 10 bases and J gave up 5 bases; unmatched junction bases: 14. Germline-derived CDR1 and CDR2 are MNHEY and SVGAGI. The CDR3 sequence is 14 residues long. The DNA for the CDR3 is TGTGCCATCAACCCGGTGACAGGGATTCACGAGCAGTACTTC. Residues: CAINPVTGIHEQYF.

This chain uses TRBV12-3 or TRBV12-4 with TRBJ2-1, with a tentative D call TRBD2 (6 bases). V was cut by 1 base and J by 7 bases, with 8 bases left in between. The CDR3 sequence is 13 residues long. The CDR3 bases are TGTGCCAGCAGTTTAGAGGCGGGGAATGAGCAGTTCTTC. It encodes CASSLEAGNEQFF.

This clone was seen only once. V usage is TRBV12-3 or TRBV12-4 and J usage is TRBJ1-2; D remains unclear. Trimming left V 6 bases short and J 13 bases short, with 18 bases between. The CDR3 has 12 amino acids. CDR3 sequence reads: CASSLDRERCTF. Here the CDR3 DNA reads TGTGCCAGCAGCCTCGACCGGGAACGATGCACCTTC.

The CDR3 spells CASSLTYRENEKLFF. As DNA, the CDR3 is TGTGCCAGCAGCTTGACCTACAGGGAAAATGAAAAACTGTTTTTT. V gene TRBV11-2 combines with J gene TRBJ1-4; D is possibly TRBD1 (6 bases). Germline CDR1 reads SGHAT; CDR2 reads FQNNGV. The CDR3 extends over 15 amino acids. Trimming removed 3 bases at V and 5 bases at J, with 13 bases between.

The chain links TRBV19 to TRBJ2-7, with 8 positions matching TRBD2. This CDR3 is built from 16 residues. Trimming cost V 5 bases and J 7 bases; bases outside gene matches: 16. Germline V gene sequence: CDR1 LNHDA, CDR2 SQIVND (reference sequence). CDR3 DNA sequence: TGTGCCAGTAGTCCGTCCAGCGGGGGCGCTCAGAGAGAGCAGTACTTC. This translates into CASSPSSGGAQREQYF.

The chain links TRBV19 to TRBJ1-4; 7 nucleotides agree with TRBD1. CDR3 length: 15 residues. Germline V gene lookup returns CDR1 LNHDA and CDR2 SQIVND (reference sequence). V was pared by 5 bases and J by 4 bases, with 7 bases of the junction left unmatched. CDR3 in amino acids: CASSFHRDSNEKLFF. The CDR3 DNA is TGTGCCAGTAGTTTTCACCGGGACAGTAATGAAAAACTGTTTTTT.

This clone was detected only once. The chain combines TRBV7-9 with TRBJ2-6, with a weak D call TRBD1 (6 bases). V lost 5 bases to trimming and J lost 2 bases, with 16 bases between them. CDR3 size: 17 residues. Germline lookup yields CDR1 SEHNR and CDR2 FQNEAQ (reference sequence). The CDR3 here is CASSPTTGSPGANVLTF. As DNA, the CDR3 is TGTGCCAGCAGCCCAACAACAGGGTCCCCTGGGGCCAACGTCCTGACTTTC. The whole variable domain, remainder taken from reference TRBV7-9 and TRBJ2-6, is DTGVSQNPRHKITKRGQNVTFRCDPISEHNRLYWYRQTLGQGPEFLTYFQNEAQLEKSRLLSDRFSAERPKGSFSTLEIQRTEQGDSAMYLCASSPTTGSPGANVLTFGAGSRLTVL.

The chain is built from TRBV5-1 and TRBJ1-5, with a tentative D call TRBD1 (6 bases). Germline V lookup: CDR1 SGHRS, CDR2 YFSETQ. The CDR3 runs to 15 residues. The V gene lost 4 bases and the J gene lost 5 bases, with 16 bases spanning the gap. CDR3 residues: CASSRDTGGDQPQHF. CDR3 DNA: TGCGCCAGCAGCCGGGACACCGGGGGGGATCAGCCCCAGCATTTT.

The chain employs TRBV19 and TRBJ2-3, with 7 positions matching TRBD2. The CDR3 is 15 residues long. V was clipped by 7 bases and J by 0 bases; unmatched bases: 7. CDR1 and CDR2 (germline): LNHDA, SQIVND (reference sequence). CDR3 residues: CASTLTSLSTDTQYF. CDR3 DNA: TGTGCCAGTACCCTGACTAGCCTTAGCACAGATACGCAGTATTTT.

This clone appeared once. The chain joins TRBV6-5 to TRBJ1-2, with 10 bases matching TRBD1. With V trimmed by 7 bases and J by 0 bases, 5 bases remained unmatched. CDR3 size: 15 residues. CDR1 is MNHEY, CDR2 SVGAGI, per germline. Here the CDR3 DNA reads TGTGCCAGCAAAGGGACAGGGGCCTCTAACTATGGCTACACCTTC. It is translated as CASKGTGASNYGYTF.